The 32 T cell receptor beta chains below were found in one sample sequenced in a study of blood T cell repertoires in COVID-19. Data came from immunoSEQ multiplex PCR; TCRdb stores just in-frame clones and leaves some out. The data contain some 130,000 clones, roughly four fifths of them singletons. Sequenced: peripheral blood. These receptors originate from a human donor in a cohort sampled during active COVID-19.

The CDR3 bases are TGTGCCAGCAGTTACGAGGAGAACTATGGCTACACCTTC. Translating gives CASSYEENYGYTF. The chain couples TRBV6-6 to TRBJ1-2; D is unresolved. V gave up 2 bases and J gave up 2 bases, with 6 bases separating them. The CDR3 extends over 13 amino acids. CDR1 is MNHNY and CDR2 is SVGAGI in the germline V gene (reference sequence).

Only one count was recorded for this clone. The chain combines TRBV5-4 with TRBJ1-2; TRBD1 is a possible D gene (5 bases). This CDR3 has 15 residues. The V end lost 1 base, the J end lost 0 bases, and 10 bases lay between the germline ends. Germline V lookup: CDR1 SGHNT, CDR2 YYREEE (reference sequence). The CDR3 DNA sequence: TGTGCCAGCAGCTTGCCCGACAGACCTAACTATGGCTACACCTTC. Translation gives CASSLPDRPNYGYTF.

This sequence joins TRBV19 and TRBJ1-1, with TRBD1 matching over 7 bases. Trimming at V came to 8 bases and at J to 1 base, leaving 10 bases not matched to a gene. The length of the CDR3 is 15 residues. Looked up from germline, CDR1 is LNHDA and CDR2 is SQIVND (reference sequence). In DNA, the CDR3 is TGTGCCAGTTTCGACAGGGCGCAGGGGAACACTGAAGCTTTCTTT. Encoded protein: CASFDRAQGNTEAFF.

This chain connects TRBV10-3 to TRBJ2-7; 8 positions agree with TRBD1. Germline V gives CDR1 ENHRY, CDR2 SYGVKD. This CDR3 has 12 residues. Trimming removed 6 bases from V and 5 bases from J; junction bases left unmatched: 3. The CDR3 reads CAIRGQGDEQYF. The CDR3 DNA sequence: TGTGCCATCAGAGGACAGGGAGACGAGCAGTACTTC.

The rearrangement joins TRBV11-2 to TRBJ2-3; 7 nucleotides match TRBD1. V lost 3 bases to trimming and J lost 3 bases; unmatched junction nucleotides: 6. Germline CDR1 reads SGHAT; CDR2 reads FQNNGV. The CDR3 runs to 15 residues. The CDR3 reads CASSLTGRETDTQYF. The CDR3 nucleotides read TGTGCCAGCAGCTTGACAGGGCGAGAGACAGATACGCAGTATTTT.

The CDR3 DNA reads as TGTGCCAGCAGTGCGGACAGGCGGTATGGCTACACCTTC. As protein: CASSADRRYGYTF. This sequence joins TRBV12-3 or TRBV12-4 and TRBJ1-2; 7 bases align to TRBD1. The CDR3 extends over 13 amino acids. J was trimmed by 5 bases and V by 5 bases; bases with no gene match: 5.

The chain joins TRBV5-5 to TRBJ1-4; the D gene is possibly TRBD1 (6 bases). Between the trimmed V and J ends, which lost 8 bases and 5 bases, there was a span of 16 bases. Germline V gene lookup returns CDR1 SGHKS and CDR2 YYEKEE (reference sequence). The CDR3 has 14 residues. The CDR3 here is CASGRQAINEKLFF. The CDR3 nucleotides read TGTGCCAGTGGGAGACAGGCCATCAATGAAAAACTGTTTTTT. The variable domain in full, completed from reference TRBV5-5 and TRBJ1-4, reads DAGVTQSPTHLIKTRGQQVTLRCSPISGHKSVSWYQQVLGQGPQFIFQYYEKEERGRGNFPDRFSARQFPNYSSELNVNALLLGDSALYLCASGRQAINEKLFFGSGTQLSVL.

This sequence joins TRBV6-5 and TRBJ2-4; the match to TRBD1 covers 8 bases. CDR1 is MNHEY, CDR2 SVGAGI, per germline. The CDR3 extends over 14 amino acids. V lost 5 bases and J lost 5; bases outside the gene matches: 5. The CDR3 DNA sequence: TGTGCCAGCAGTCGACAGGGGTTCCAAAACATTCAGTACTTC. Translating it yields CASSRQGFQNIQYF.

V and J are TRBV12-3 or TRBV12-4 and TRBJ1-3; no clear D gene. The V end was cut by 5 bases, the J end by 4 bases, with 6 bases between. The CDR3 consists of 12 residues. The CDR3 coding sequence is TGTGCCAGCAGTGCCGGGGGAAACACCATATATTTT. This gives the protein CASSAGGNTIYF.

The chain joins TRBV14 to TRBJ2-5; tentative D call: TRBD2 (6 bases). V shed 3 bases and J shed 1 base, with 12 bases lying between them. From germline, CDR1 is SGHDN and CDR2 FVKESK. The CDR3 consists of 15 residues. CDR3 in amino acids: CASSQFTGVQETQYF. For the CDR3, the DNA is TGTGCCAGCAGCCAGTTTACGGGGGTCCAAGAGACCCAGTACTTC.

The sample holds one count of this clone. This chain connects TRBV14 to TRBJ1-6; a weak D match, TRBD1 (6 bases). The CDR3 runs 15 residues. From germline, CDR1 is SGHDN and CDR2 FVKESK. V gave up 1 base and J gave up 9 bases, with 13 bases separating them. The CDR3 sequence: CASSQGRTGTSPLHF. DNA of the CDR3: TGTGCCAGCAGCCAAGGGCGAACAGGGACTTCACCCCTCCACTTT.

This chain links TRBV2 with TRBJ1-1, with D possibly TRBD1 on 6 matching bases. This CDR3 has 15 amino acids. Trimming removed 0 bases at V and 1 base at J, with 9 bases between. CDR1 and CDR2 from the germline V gene are SNHLY and FYNNEI. For the CDR3, the DNA is TGTGCCAGCAGTGAAGCGGGACATTCGAACACTGAAGCTTTCTTT. It encodes CASSEAGHSNTEAFF.

The V gene is TRBV24-1, the J gene TRBJ2-1; 8 nucleotides match TRBD1. Germline CDR1 reads KGHDR; CDR2 reads SFDVKD. V was clipped by 5 bases and J by 2 bases; unmatched bases: 4. The CDR3 has 15 residues. In DNA, the CDR3 is TGTGCCACCAGTGGGGTACAGGGGGCCTACAATGAGCAGTTCTTC. This codes for CATSGVQGAYNEQFF.

The rearrangement links TRBV28 to TRBJ2-3; 9 positions agree with TRBD1. This CDR3 comprises 16 residues. Germline V gene data show CDR1 as MDHEN and CDR2 as SYDVKM. V lost 4 bases to trimming and J lost 2 bases; unmatched junction nucleotides: 7. CDR3 protein: CASSYDRGSITDTQYF. CDR3 nucleotide sequence: TGTGCCAGCAGTTATGACAGGGGGTCTATCACAGATACGCAGTATTTT.

This sequence joins TRBV5-4 and TRBJ2-7; D possibly corresponds to TRBD2 (5 bases). CDR1 and CDR2 (germline): SGHNT, YYREEE (reference sequence). This CDR3 has 15 amino acids. V dropped 2 bases and J dropped 4 bases, with 16 bases sitting between them. CDR3: CASSLGRDQDYEQYF. The CDR3 DNA is TGTGCCAGCAGCTTAGGCCGGGATCAAGATTACGAGCAGTACTTC.

This clone appeared a single time. The V and J genes are TRBV30 and TRBJ2-3; 7 bases line up with TRBD1. CDR3 length: 16 residues. Per the germline V gene, CDR1 is GTSNPN and CDR2 is SVGIG (reference sequence). J was trimmed by 1 base and V by 2 bases; bases with no gene match: 9. The CDR3 loop is CAWSPYRTGGTDTQYF. The CDR3 coding sequence is TGTGCCTGGAGTCCTTATCGGACAGGAGGCACAGATACGCAGTATTTT.

This clone was observed a handful of times. The gene calls are TRBV7-3 and TRBJ2-2; D not certain. The germline gives CDR1 SGHTA, CDR2 FQGTGA. V lost 6 bases and J 4 bases, leaving 9 bases between the germline ends. The CDR3 runs to 13 residues. The CDR3 loop reads CASSFSSTGELFF. For the CDR3, the DNA is TGTGCCAGCAGTTTTAGCAGCACCGGGGAGCTGTTTTTT.

The genes are TRBV7-9 and TRBJ1-4; D might be TRBD1 (6 bases). Trimming cost V 7 bases and J 7 bases, with 19 bases left between them. The germline V gene has CDR1 SEHNR and CDR2 FQNEAQ (reference sequence). This CDR3 has 15 residues. CDR3 nucleotide sequence: TGTGCCAGCACCCCTAAGGGGGGGAGGGCTGAAAAACTGTTTTTT. This codes for CASTPKGGRAEKLFF.

The V call is TRBV10-1, the J call TRBJ1-1; possible D gene TRBD1, 6 bases. The CDR3 sequence is 13 residues long. CDR1 and CDR2 from the germline V gene are WNHNN and SYGVQD (reference sequence). V lost 7 bases, J lost 1 base, and 10 bases lay in between. This chain's CDR3 is CASTGQPNTEAFF. CDR3 sequence (DNA): TGCGCCAGCACAGGACAGCCGAACACTGAAGCTTTCTTT.

The chain uses TRBV5-8 and TRBJ2-3; 9 bases align to TRBD1. The trim removed 3 bases at V and 1 base at J, leaving 6 bases unmatched. Germline V gives CDR1 SGHTS, CDR2 YDEGEE. CDR3 length: 16 amino acids. The CDR3 protein is CASSSPRTGGTDTQYF. The CDR3 coding sequence is TGTGCCAGCAGCTCCCCCCGGACAGGGGGCACAGATACGCAGTATTTT.

The V and J genes are TRBV24-1 and TRBJ2-3, with D perhaps TRBD1 (5 bases). The V gene lost 4 bases and the J gene lost 5 bases, with 9 bases spanning the gap. Looked up from germline, CDR1 is KGHDR and CDR2 is SFDVKD. The CDR3 extends over 13 amino acids. The CDR3 reads CATSDLQVDTQYF. In DNA, the CDR3 is TGTGCCACCAGTGACCTACAGGTAGATACGCAGTATTTT.

The V gene is TRBV3-1 (or the pseudogene TRBV3-2), the J gene TRBJ2-5, with TRBD1 as a possible D gene (5 bases). Germline values: CDR1 LGHDT, CDR2 YNNKEL (reference sequence). The ends were cut back, 3 bases at V and 4 bases at J, with 15 bases in the middle. CDR3 length: 15 amino acids. The chain's CDR3 is CASSQDTQRLETQYF. Here the CDR3 DNA reads TGTGCCAGCAGCCAGGACACTCAACGCCTAGAGACCCAGTACTTC.

The chain carries TRBV28 and TRBJ1-5; a weak D match, TRBD1 (6 bases). The germline gives CDR1 MDHEN, CDR2 SYDVKM. Trimming took 6 bases from V and 1 from J, leaving 13 bases between them. CDR3 length: 15 residues. The CDR3 is CASSGRGASNQPQHF. The CDR3 nucleotides read TGTGCCAGCAGCGGTCGGGGGGCAAGCAATCAGCCCCAGCATTTT.

The chain couples TRBV7-9 to TRBJ1-5; 7 bases align to TRBD1. The ends lost 2 bases at V and 7 bases at J; junction bases unmatched: 2. CDR1 and CDR2 (germline): SEHNR, FQNEAQ (reference sequence). This CDR3 has 13 residues. CDR3 coding DNA: TGTGCCAGCAGCTTAAACAGGGGACAGCCCCAGCATTTT. Translated: CASSLNRGQPQHF.

The V call is TRBV21-1, the J call TRBJ1-1; the DNA was not compared with TRBD1, the D call given in the table. TRBV21-1 is reported as a pseudogene. The CDR3 is 17 amino acids. The CDR3 DNA reads TGTGCCAGCAGCACCCGGACAGGGTCCTTGATGAACACTGAAGCTTTCTTT. Translated, it gives CASSTRTGSLMNTEAFF.

V usage is TRBV4-1 and J usage is TRBJ2-1; the match to TRBD2 covers 13 bases. Per the germline V gene, CDR1 is MGHRA and CDR2 is YSYEKL. CDR3 length: 16 residues. Trimming cost V 0 bases and J 9 bases; bases outside gene matches: 5. Here the CDR3 reads CASSQEGLAGKGEQFF. For the CDR3, the DNA is TGCGCCAGCAGCCAAGAGGGACTAGCGGGGAAGGGTGAGCAGTTCTTC.

This clone was counted many times. The chain combines TRBV21-1 with TRBJ1-1. TRBV21-1 is shown as a pseudogene. The CDR3 has 16 amino acids. CDR3 nucleotide sequence: TGTGCCAGCAGCAGCCTCTCCGGGAGGTGGGACACTGAAGCTTTCTTT. Its protein is CASSSLSGRWDTEAFF.

The chain is built from TRBV6-5 and TRBJ2-7; 9 bases fit TRBD2. J gave up 0 bases and V 0 bases, and 3 bases lay outside the gene matches. The CDR3 extends over 16 amino acids. Germline V lookup: CDR1 MNHEY, CDR2 SVGAGI. CDR3 loop: CASSYSAGGHSYEQYF. The CDR3 DNA reads as TGTGCCAGCAGTTACTCAGCGGGGGGCCACTCCTACGAGCAGTACTTC.

The chain has TRBV7-7 and TRBJ2-2, with a possible D match to TRBD1 (6 bases). Germline V gene sequence: CDR1 SSHAT, CDR2 FNYEAQ (reference sequence). V was cut by 2 bases and J by 3 bases, with 10 bases left in between. The CDR3 runs to 15 residues. The CDR3 DNA follows: TGTGCCAGCAGCTTACTCCAGGGGTACACCGGGGAGCTGTTTTTT. This gives the protein CASSLLQGYTGELFF.

The chain recombines TRBV4-1 with TRBJ2-7, with D unclear. This CDR3 comprises 13 residues. The V end was cut by 1 base, the J end by 3 bases, with 7 bases between. Germline CDR1 is MGHRA and CDR2 is YSYEKL. The CDR3 DNA reads TGCGCCAGCAGCCAAGCACCCGGCTACGAGCAGTACTTC. The encoded protein is CASSQAPGYEQYF.

This chain connects TRBV27 to TRBJ2-3, with TRBD2 matching 8 bases. The germline gives CDR1 MNHEY, CDR2 SMNVEV (reference sequence). The V and J ends lost 7 bases and 2 bases, in that order; junction bases with no gene match: 14. This CDR3 is built from 17 residues. Here the CDR3 reads CASTSLLAGYPTDTQYF. The CDR3, as DNA: TGTGCCAGCACCTCACTCTTAGCGGGGTATCCCACAGATACGCAGTATTTT.

V usage is TRBV28 and J usage is TRBJ1-6; the D gene is possibly TRBD1 (6 bases). Trimming cost V 9 bases and J 10 bases, with 19 bases left between them. Germline V lookup: CDR1 MDHEN, CDR2 SYDVKM. The CDR3 sequence is 14 residues long. The CDR3 here is CASAAPGVVSPLHF. CDR3 nucleotide sequence: TGTGCCAGTGCAGCGCCAGGGGTTGTCTCACCCCTCCACTTT.